This T cell receptor beta chain was sequenced during a study of blood T cell repertoires in COVID-19. The wider study: Samples representing acute and convalescent COVID-19 were sourced from the United States, Italy and Spain. T cells, B-cell-depleted T cells, or PBMCs provided the cDNA or gDNA that served as material.

As originally analysed: Quantification of nucleated cells was approximated via reference gene primer amplification. Assay: immunoSEQ multiplex PCR; the TCRdb copy retains only in-frame clones and omits some. V, J and clone size are taken as reported in that table, and D and trimming were inferred from the DNA itself. The sample gives roughly 200,000 clones, roughly 79% of which show up once; roughly 9.6% is in the top ten. The CDR3 has 16 amino acids. The germline gives CDR1 MGHRA, CDR2 YSYEKL. Trimming took 3 bases from V and 1 from J, leaving 13 bases between them. Followed longitudinally, the Seattle patients had been enrolled during active infection.

The TCR was taken from a woman aged 40 to 50 with COVID-19, enrolled during active disease. V gene TRBV4-1 combines with J gene TRBJ1-5; possible D gene TRBD1, 6 bases. Material: peripheral blood. Here the CDR3 reads CASSQPSGTSNQPQHF. As DNA, the CDR3 is TGCGCCAGCAGCCAGCCCTCAGGGACAAGCAATCAGCCCCAGCATTTT.